This TCR beta chain stems from a study of control samples from healthy donors and cancer patients. This CDR3 is 14 amino acids long. Looked up from germline, CDR1 is MNHEY and CDR2 is SMNVEV (reference sequence). Germline trimming cut 7 bases from V and 6 bases from J; bases unmatched to any gene: 8. Only in-frame clones appear in the TCRdb table, and some are missing; sequencing was by immunoSEQ multiplex PCR. This sample yields about 100,000 clones, of which approximately 84% are seen a single time; about 20% belongs to the top ten. V is TRBV27 and J is TRBJ2-2; 7 nucleotides agree with TRBD1. The sequencing input was blood. The TCR comes from a woman between 45 and 60 years old in good health. CDR3: CASTLTGTAGELFF. In nucleotides, the CDR3 is TGTGCCAGCACTCTGACAGGGACGGCCGGGGAGCTGTTTTTT.